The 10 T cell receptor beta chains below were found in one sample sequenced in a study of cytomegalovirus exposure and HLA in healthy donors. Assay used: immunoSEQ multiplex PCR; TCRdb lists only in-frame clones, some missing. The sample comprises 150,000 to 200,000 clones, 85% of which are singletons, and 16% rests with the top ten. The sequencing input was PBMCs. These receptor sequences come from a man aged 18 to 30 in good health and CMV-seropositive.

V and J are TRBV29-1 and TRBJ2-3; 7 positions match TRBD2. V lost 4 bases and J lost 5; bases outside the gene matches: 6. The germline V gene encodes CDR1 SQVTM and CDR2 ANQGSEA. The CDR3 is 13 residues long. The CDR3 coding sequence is TGCAGCGTTGGGGAGGGTTACGGAGATACGCAGTATTTT. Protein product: CSVGEGYGDTQYF.

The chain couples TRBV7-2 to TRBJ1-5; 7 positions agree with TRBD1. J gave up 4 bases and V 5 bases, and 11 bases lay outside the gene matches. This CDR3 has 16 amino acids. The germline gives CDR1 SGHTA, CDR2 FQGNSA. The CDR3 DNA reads TGTGCCAGCAGCCCTCGCCGGGAACAGGGGAATCAGCCCCAGCATTTT. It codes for CASSPRREQGNQPQHF.

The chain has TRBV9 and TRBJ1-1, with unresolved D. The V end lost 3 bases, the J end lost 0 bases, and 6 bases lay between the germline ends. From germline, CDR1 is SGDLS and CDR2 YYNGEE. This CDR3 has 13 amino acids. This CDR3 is CASSDGLNTEAFF. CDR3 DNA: TGTGCCAGCAGCGACGGTTTGAACACTGAAGCTTTCTTT.

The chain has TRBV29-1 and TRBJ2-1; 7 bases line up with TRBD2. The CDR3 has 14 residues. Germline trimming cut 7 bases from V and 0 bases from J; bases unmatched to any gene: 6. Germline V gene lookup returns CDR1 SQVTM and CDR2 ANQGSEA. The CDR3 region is CSAIAGYSYNEQFF. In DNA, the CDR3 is TGCAGCGCCATAGCGGGCTACTCCTACAATGAGCAGTTCTTC.

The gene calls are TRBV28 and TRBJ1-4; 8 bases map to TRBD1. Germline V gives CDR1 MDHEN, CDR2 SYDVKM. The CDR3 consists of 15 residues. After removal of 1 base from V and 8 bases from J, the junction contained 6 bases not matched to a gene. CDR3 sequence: CASSLSARGHEKLFF. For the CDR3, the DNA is TGTGCCAGCAGTTTATCCGCCAGGGGGCACGAAAAACTGTTTTTT.

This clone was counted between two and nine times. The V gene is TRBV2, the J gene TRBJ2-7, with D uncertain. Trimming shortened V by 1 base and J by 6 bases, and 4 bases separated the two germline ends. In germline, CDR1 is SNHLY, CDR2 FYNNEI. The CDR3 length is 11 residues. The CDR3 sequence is CASSEVSEQYF. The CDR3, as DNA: TGTGCCAGCAGTGAAGTTAGCGAGCAGTACTTC.

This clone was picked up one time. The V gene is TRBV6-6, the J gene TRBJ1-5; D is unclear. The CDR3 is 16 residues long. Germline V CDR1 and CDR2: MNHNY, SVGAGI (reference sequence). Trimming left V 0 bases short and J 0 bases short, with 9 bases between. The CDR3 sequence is CASSYSPGISNQPQHF. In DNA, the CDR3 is TGTGCCAGCAGTTACTCACCCGGGATTAGCAATCAGCCCCAGCATTTT.

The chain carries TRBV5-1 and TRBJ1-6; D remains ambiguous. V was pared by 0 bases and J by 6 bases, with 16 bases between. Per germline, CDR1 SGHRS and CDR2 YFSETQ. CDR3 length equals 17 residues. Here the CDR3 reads CASSLEVRAGSNSPLHF. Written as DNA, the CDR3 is TGCGCCAGCAGCTTGGAGGTACGGGCGGGGAGTAATTCACCCCTCCACTTT.

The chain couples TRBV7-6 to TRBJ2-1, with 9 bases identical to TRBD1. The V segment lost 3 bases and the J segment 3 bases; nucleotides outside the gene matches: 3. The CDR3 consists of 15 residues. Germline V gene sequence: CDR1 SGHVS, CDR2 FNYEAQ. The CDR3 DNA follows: TGTGCCAGCAGCTTGGGGACAGGGAACTACAATGAGCAGTTCTTC. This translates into CASSLGTGNYNEQFF.

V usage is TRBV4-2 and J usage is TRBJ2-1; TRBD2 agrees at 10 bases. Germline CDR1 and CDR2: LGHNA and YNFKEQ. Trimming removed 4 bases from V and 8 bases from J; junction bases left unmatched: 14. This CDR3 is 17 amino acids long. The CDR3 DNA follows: TGTGCCAGCAGCCGAACCGTCCTAGCGGGAGAGATCCATGAGCAGTTCTTC. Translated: CASSRTVLAGEIHEQFF.